These 30 T cell receptor beta chains were all obtained from the same sample, sequenced in a study of human T cells and chemical hapten exposure. Via MiXCR, TCRdb re-called the RACE reads, giving one row per CDR3 protein. The data contain 280,000 or so distinct CDR3 sequences, around 7% of them singletons. The time point is: pre-sensitization, week 0. Specified treatment: therapeutic diphenylcyclopropenone sensitization with weekly scalp DPC. Sequenced here: whole blood, sampled in connection with sensitization to the hapten diphenylcyclopropenone (DPC). These receptor sequences come from a man in his late teens or twenties with alopecia areata. Some clones in this sample may be carry-over from other donors' samples.

This clonotype was counted a few times. This chain links TRBV6-2 or TRBV6-3 with TRBJ2-2; D uncertain. Looked up from germline, CDR1 is MNHEY and CDR2 is SVGEGT. V lost 2 bases and J 5 bases, leaving 12 bases between the germline ends. The CDR3 has 15 amino acids. The CDR3 reads CASSYLLWLTGELFF. CDR3 nucleotide sequence: TGTGCCAGCAGTTACCTCCTATGGCTAACCGGGGAGCTGTTTTTT.

The chain recombines TRBV27 with TRBJ1-4; D is ambiguous. Trimming pared 2 bases from V and 0 bases from J, leaving 16 bases between. There are 18 residues in the CDR3. Germline V gene sequence: CDR1 MNHEY, CDR2 SMNVEV (reference sequence). CDR3 sequence reads: CASSLKDPREPTNEKLFF. CDR3 sequence (DNA): TGTGCCAGCAGTTTAAAAGACCCTAGGGAACCAACTAATGAAAAACTGTTTTTT.

A few counts support this clonotype. J is TRBJ2-5 and V is TRBV6-2 or TRBV6-3; TRBD1 is a possible D gene (6 bases). Germline CDR1 reads MNHEY; CDR2 reads SVGEGT. The CDR3 has 15 residues. V lost 5 bases to trimming and J lost 5 bases, with 18 bases between them. CDR3 bases: TGTGCCAGCAGTCGTCCAGGGGAGCCGTATGAGACCCAGTACTTC. Amino acids: CASSRPGEPYETQYF.

This clonotype has only a few counts. The rearrangement uses TRBV20-1 and TRBJ2-3, with 11 bases aligning to TRBD2. The CDR3 consists of 16 residues. In germline, CDR1 is DFQATT, CDR2 SNEGSKA (reference sequence). Trimming at V came to 3 bases and at J to 3 bases, leaving 8 bases not matched to a gene. In DNA form, the CDR3 reads TGCAGTGCTAGGGATCCTAGCGGGGGGAGTACAGATACGCAGTATTTT. As protein: CSARDPSGGSTDTQYF.

This chain connects TRBV12-3 or TRBV12-4 to TRBJ1-2; 9 bases match TRBD1. CDR3 size: 15 residues. The V and J ends lost 6 bases and 3 bases, in that order; junction bases with no gene match: 8. The chain's CDR3 is CASSEGTGRYYGYTF. The CDR3 DNA reads as TGTGCCAGCAGCGAGGGGACAGGGCGTTACTATGGCTACACCTTC.

A word on this clonotype: Mismatch with germline at one junction end may stem from a read error. This chain uses TRBV20-1 with TRBJ1-1; possible D gene TRBD1, 5 bases. Germline V gives CDR1 DFQATT, CDR2 SNEGSKA (reference sequence). The CDR3 consists of 17 residues. CDR3 in DNA: TGCAGTGCTAGGCAGGGTCCTGGAGCGGTTGAAGGCCCTGAGGCTTTCTTT. Protein sequence: CSARQGPGAVEGPEAFF.

This clonotype was counted many times. The chain uses TRBV29-1 and TRBJ2-1; 9 bases fit TRBD1. Germline assignment: CDR1 SQVTM and CDR2 ANQGSEA. The CDR3 extends over 14 amino acids. Trimming cost V 4 bases and J 2 bases; bases outside gene matches: 3. As DNA, the CDR3 is TGCAGCGTTGCCGGGACAGGGCCCTACAATGAGCAGTTCTTC. The encoded protein is CSVAGTGPYNEQFF.

This clonotype was picked up a small number of times. The chain carries TRBV7-2 and TRBJ1-2; maybe TRBD1 (5 bases). The CDR3 sequence is 14 residues long. Trimming removed 5 bases at V and 2 bases at J, with 12 bases between. Germline V lookup: CDR1 SGHTA, CDR2 FQGNSA. DNA of the CDR3: TGTGCCAGCAGCACACACAGACAGAACTATGGCTACACCTTC. Encoded protein: CASSTHRQNYGYTF. Together with reference TRBV7-2 and TRBJ1-2, the CDR3 gives the full variable domain: GAGVSQSPSNKVTEKGKDVELRCDPISGHTALYWYRQSLGQGLEFLIYFQGNSAPDKSGLPSDRFSAERTGGSVSTLTIQRTQQEDSAVYLCASSTHRQNYGYTFGSGTRLTVV.

J is TRBJ1-1 and V is TRBV7-9, with D hard to call. The length of the CDR3 is 17 residues. In germline, CDR1 is SEHNR, CDR2 FQNEAQ (reference sequence). V was clipped by 5 bases and J by 1 base, with 20 bases between them. The CDR3 DNA sequence: TGTGCCAGCAGCCCACATCCCAGCAGCCGGAAGAACACTGAAGCTTTCTTT. Residues: CASSPHPSSRKNTEAFF.

The V gene is TRBV7-2, the J gene TRBJ2-5; 7 bases are a match to TRBD2. The trim removed 5 bases at V and 2 bases at J, leaving 5 bases unmatched. The CDR3 loop spans 14 amino acids. Germline CDR1 SGHTA, CDR2 FQGNSA. This chain's CDR3 is CASSPGLSQETQYF. The CDR3 coding sequence is TGTGCCAGCAGCCCGGGACTATCTCAAGAGACCCAGTACTTC.

V gene TRBV2 combines with J gene TRBJ2-5, with D tentatively TRBD2 (6 bases). CDR1 SNHLY and CDR2 FYNNEI come from the germline V gene. The CDR3 sequence is 15 residues long. The V gene lost 4 bases and the J gene lost 4 bases, with 16 bases spanning the gap. The CDR3 sequence is CASSATSKRVETQYF. The CDR3 region has the DNA TGTGCCAGCAGTGCGACTAGTAAGAGGGTAGAGACCCAGTACTTC.

The chain employs TRBV5-1 and TRBJ2-5; 9 nucleotides line up with TRBD1. Germline CDR1 and CDR2: SGHRS and YFSETQ. The junction had 7 bases not matched to a gene; V was cut back by 3 bases and J by 4 bases. The CDR3 is made up of 15 amino acids. Written as DNA, the CDR3 is TGCGCCAGCAGCTCCGGTACAGGGGGCGGAGAGACCCAGTACTTC. This sequence encodes CASSSGTGGGETQYF.

This chain links TRBV9 with TRBJ2-3; perhaps TRBD2 as D (6 bases). The CDR3 has 16 amino acids. Looked up from germline, CDR1 is SGDLS and CDR2 is YYNGEE. V lost 4 bases and J lost 0, with 15 bases in between. In nucleotides, the CDR3 is TGTGCCAGCAGCCTTTGGGCGGGATCTAGCACAGATACGCAGTATTTT. It yields the protein CASSLWAGSSTDTQYF.

This clonotype was counted a few times. The genes are TRBV25-1 and TRBJ1-4, with no clear D. V lost 1 base and J 5 bases, leaving 8 bases between the germline ends. The CDR3 loop spans 14 amino acids. Germline loops: CDR1 MGHDK, CDR2 SYGVNS. The CDR3 protein is CASSEWTPNEKLFF. CDR3 bases: TGTGCCAGCAGTGAATGGACGCCGAATGAAAAACTGTTTTTT.

The chain recombines TRBV6-2 or TRBV6-3 with TRBJ2-3; D is unresolved. The CDR3 runs to 14 residues. CDR1 MNHEY and CDR2 SVGEGT come from the germline V gene. The V and J ends lost 2 bases and 9 bases respectively, with 15 bases between them. The CDR3 loop is CASSYGVEAGTQYF. The CDR3 DNA sequence: TGTGCCAGCAGTTACGGGGTTGAGGCCGGAACGCAGTATTTT.

J is TRBJ2-5 and V is TRBV7-9; 8 nucleotides align to TRBD1. V was clipped by 0 bases and J by 0 bases; unmatched bases: 18. The CDR3 sequence is 21 residues long. Germline CDR1 and CDR2: SEHNR and FQNEAQ (reference sequence). In DNA, the CDR3 is TGTGCCAGCAGCTTAGCGCGTATCGGACAGGGTCTACGGAGGTACCAAGAGACCCAGTACTTC. Its protein product is CASSLARIGQGLRRYQETQYF.

In DNA form, the CDR3 reads TGTGCCAGCAGCTGGGGGGATGGGTCTGTTTTCTCCTCCTACAATGAGCAGTTCTTC. This translates into CASSWGDGSVFSSYNEQFF. The gene calls are TRBV28 and TRBJ2-1, with D perhaps matching TRBD2 (6 bases). V was cut by 6 bases and J by 0 bases, with 24 bases left in between. The CDR3 is made up of 19 amino acids. The germline CDR1 and CDR2 sequences are MDHEN and SYDVKM.

The chain employs TRBV6-2 or TRBV6-3 and TRBJ2-1; no clear D. V was clipped by 7 bases and J by 0 bases, with 10 bases between them. Germline loops: CDR1 MNHEY, CDR2 SVGEGT. The length of the CDR3 is 14 residues. The CDR3 sequence is CASMGWASYNEQFF. The CDR3 DNA sequence: TGTGCCAGCATGGGTTGGGCCTCCTACAATGAGCAGTTCTTC.

This clonotype has only a few counts. The chain recombines TRBV12-3 or TRBV12-4 with TRBJ1-1, with D possibly matching TRBD1 (6 bases). The V and J ends lost 5 bases and 11 bases respectively, with 12 bases between them. The CDR3 has 11 residues. The CDR3 sequence is CASSIQGSAFF. Written as DNA, the CDR3 is TGTGCCAGCAGTATACAGGGAAGCGCTTTCTTT.

The chain employs TRBV7-9 and TRBJ2-7; 7 bases map to TRBD1. After removal of 5 bases from V and 4 bases from J, the junction contained 8 bases not matched to a gene. The CDR3 has 14 amino acids. Per the germline V gene, CDR1 is SEHNR and CDR2 is FQNEAQ (reference sequence). The CDR3 DNA reads TGTGCCAGCAGCCCGGGACAGACATTTTACGAGCAGTACTTC. This sequence encodes CASSPGQTFYEQYF.

This sequence joins TRBV7-8 and TRBJ1-5; D uncertain. Germline assignment: CDR1 SGHVS and CDR2 FQNEAQ. Trimming cost V 2 bases and J 1 base, with 9 bases left between them. The CDR3 loop spans 15 amino acids. Here the CDR3 reads CASSLNRLSNQPQHF. The CDR3 DNA follows: TGTGCCAGCAGCTTAAATCGACTGAGCAATCAGCCCCAGCATTTT.

This clonotype was recorded many times. The CDR3, as DNA: TGCAGCGGCACCGCGGGGGTCCCCTCCTACGAGCAGTACTTC. This gives the protein CSGTAGVPSYEQYF. This chain uses TRBV29-1 with TRBJ2-7, with 7 bases lining up with TRBD2. From germline, CDR1 is SQVTM and CDR2 ANQGSEA. After removal of 7 bases from V and 0 bases from J, the junction contained 9 bases not matched to a gene. This CDR3 region has 14 residues.

This clonotype turned up a few times. The chain uses TRBV7-8 and TRBJ2-2; a weak D match, TRBD2 (5 bases). This CDR3 contains 16 residues. Germline CDR1 SGHVS, CDR2 FQNEAQ. Trimming stripped 6 bases from V and 1 base from J, with 15 bases between. The CDR3 bases are TGTGCCAGCAGTTTATTAGCGTTACGGAACACCGGGGAGCTGTTTTTT. Translated, it gives CASSLLALRNTGELFF. The full variable domain, rest sourced from reference TRBV7-8 and TRBJ2-2, is GAGVSQSPRYKVAKRGQDVALRCDPISGHVSLFWYQQALGQGPEFLTYFQNEAQLDKSGLPSDRFFAERPEGSVSTLKIQRTQQEDSAVYLCASSLLALRNTGELFFGEGSRLTVL.

J is TRBJ2-2 and V is TRBV7-7; D not certain. V gave up 5 bases and J gave up 5 bases, with 12 bases separating them. Germline lookup yields CDR1 SSHAT and CDR2 FNYEAQ (reference sequence). The CDR3 spans 14 residues. DNA for the CDR3: TGTGCCAGCAGCCTTAACTGGCTTACCGGGGAGCTGTTTTTT. Protein: CASSLNWLTGELFF.

The V call is TRBV10-3, the J call TRBJ2-7, with D uncertain. The germline V gene encodes CDR1 ENHRY and CDR2 SYGVKD. Trimming took off 2 bases at V and 0 bases at J, with 11 bases between the two ends. CDR3 length: 15 amino acids. CDR3 protein: CAISESSASSYEQYF. CDR3 coding DNA: TGTGCCATCAGTGAGAGCAGCGCCTCCTCCTACGAGCAGTACTTC.

There are many counts of this clonotype. This chain uses TRBV6-5 with TRBJ2-7; TRBD1 aligns across 7 bases. Germline V gene data show CDR1 as MNHEY and CDR2 as SVGAGI. The CDR3 contains 17 residues. V shed 5 bases, J shed 3 bases, and the junction held 16 bases outside the gene matches. CDR3: CASSLREPGQRIYEQYV. DNA for the CDR3: TGTGCCAGCAGTCTTAGGGAACCGGGACAGAGAATCTACGAGCAGTACGTC.

This clonotype occurred many times. This chain uses TRBV7-9 with TRBJ1-5; possibly TRBD1 for D (5 bases). The germline V and J ends were trimmed by 2 bases and 5 bases, with 13 bases remaining between them. Germline CDR1 is SEHNR and CDR2 is FQNEAQ (reference sequence). The CDR3 is 15 amino acids. The DNA for the CDR3 is TGTGCCAGCAGCTTAAGGCAGGGAGGGGATCAGCCCCAGCATTTT. Its protein product is CASSLRQGGDQPQHF.

This clonotype was seen a handful of times. The rearrangement uses TRBV7-2 and TRBJ2-5; D unclear. The V and J ends lost 9 bases and 3 bases respectively, with 5 bases between them. Germline V gene lookup returns CDR1 SGHTA and CDR2 FQGNSA. This CDR3 comprises 10 residues. The CDR3 DNA reads TGTGCCAGTCAAGAAGAGACCCAGTACTTC. Residues: CASQEETQYF.

Many counts were recorded for this clonotype. This rearrangement joins TRBV10-3 to TRBJ1-2, with 10 bases lining up with TRBD1. J gave up 0 bases and V 11 bases, and 9 bases lay outside the gene matches. CDR3 length: 15 residues. The germline V gene encodes CDR1 ENHRY and CDR2 SYGVKD. CDR3: CAASGTGVANYGYTF. The CDR3 coding sequence is TGTGCCGCCTCCGGGACAGGGGTCGCTAACTATGGCTACACCTTC.

This clonotype has ten or more counts. This chain uses TRBV20-1 with TRBJ1-6; D not resolved. The V gene's germline CDR1 is DFQATT and CDR2 SNEGSKA (reference sequence). Trimming removed 1 base from V and 8 bases from J, with 15 bases in between. CDR3 length: 15 residues. CDR3 nucleotides: TGCAGTGCTAGAGTTCCCGGGCAGATGGATTCACCCCTCCACTTT. Its translation is CSARVPGQMDSPLHF.